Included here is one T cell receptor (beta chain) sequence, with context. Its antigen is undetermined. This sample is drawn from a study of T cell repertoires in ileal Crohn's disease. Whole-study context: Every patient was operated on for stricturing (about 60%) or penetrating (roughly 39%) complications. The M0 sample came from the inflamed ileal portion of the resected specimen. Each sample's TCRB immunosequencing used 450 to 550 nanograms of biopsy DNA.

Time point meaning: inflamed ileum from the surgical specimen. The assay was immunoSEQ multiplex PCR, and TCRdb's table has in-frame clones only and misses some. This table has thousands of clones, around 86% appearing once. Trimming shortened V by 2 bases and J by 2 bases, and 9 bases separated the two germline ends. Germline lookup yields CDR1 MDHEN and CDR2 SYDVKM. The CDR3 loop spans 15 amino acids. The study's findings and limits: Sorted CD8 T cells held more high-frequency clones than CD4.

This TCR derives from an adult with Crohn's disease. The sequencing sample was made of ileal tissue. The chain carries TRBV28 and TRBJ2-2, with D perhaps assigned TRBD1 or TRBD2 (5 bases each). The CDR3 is CASSLAGANTGELFF. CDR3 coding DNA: TGTGCCAGCAGTTTAGCCGGGGCCAACACCGGGGAGCTGTTTTTT.